Presented here are 15 T cell receptor beta chains from one specimen sequenced in a study of cytomegalovirus exposure and HLA in healthy donors. With 60 Vbeta and 13 Jbeta primers, the PCR was carried out. Assay: immunoSEQ multiplex PCR; the TCRdb copy retains only in-frame clones and omits some. The sample lists approximately 120,000 clones, about 76% occurring once. Sequencing input: PBMCs. The receptors shown here come from a woman aged 25-40 years in good health and CMV-seronegative.

V gene TRBV12-5 combines with J gene TRBJ1-2, with D perhaps matching TRBD1 (6 bases). Trimming shortened V by 1 base and J by 11 bases, and 14 bases separated the two germline ends. CDR3 length: 13 amino acids. Germline loops: CDR1 LGHNT, CDR2 FRNRAP. The CDR3 nucleotides are TGTGCTAGTGGTTTGGCATACAGGGTCGGGTACACCTTC. As protein: CASGLAYRVGYTF.

This clone was detected only once. V usage is TRBV6-1 and J usage is TRBJ2-6, with TRBD1 as a possible D gene (5 bases). Germline CDR1 MNHNS, CDR2 SASEGT. V lost 4 bases to trimming and J lost 0 bases, with 7 bases between them. CDR3 length: 15 amino acids. The CDR3 nucleotides are TGTGCCAGCAGTGGACAGCCCTCTGGGGCCAACGTCCTGACTTTC. Amino acids: CASSGQPSGANVLTF.

The rearrangement uses TRBV7-6 and TRBJ1-1; D call uncertain. Germline assignment: CDR1 SGHVS and CDR2 FNYEAQ. The CDR3 runs to 14 residues. Trimming shortened V by 10 bases and J by 0 bases, and 15 bases separated the two germline ends. The CDR3: CATTIQSMNTEAFF. DNA of the CDR3: TGTGCCACCACAATACAGTCCATGAACACTGAAGCTTTCTTT.

The rearrangement joins TRBV19 to TRBJ2-5; perhaps TRBD1 as D (6 bases). The CDR3 loop spans 18 amino acids. Trimming pared 5 bases from V and 0 bases from J, leaving 22 bases between. The germline CDR1 and CDR2 sequences are LNHDA and SQIVND (reference sequence). Written as DNA, the CDR3 is TGTGCCAGTAGTCGGACAGAAAGGGCCTTCACGTACCAAGAGACCCAGTACTTC. Its translation is CASSRTERAFTYQETQYF.

Of note for this clone: The germline gene is not matched at one end of the junction; a read error may be the cause. The chain joins TRBV7-9 to TRBJ2-5; 12 bases are a match to TRBD2. Germline-derived CDR1 and CDR2 are SEHNR and FQNEAQ (reference sequence). The CDR3 contains 15 residues. CDR3 bases: TGTTCCAGCAGCACGACTAGCGGGAGTTTGGAGACCCAGTACTTC. Protein: CSSSTTSGSLETQYF.

This clone appeared a few times. CDR3 sequence: CASSRGRTALNEKLFF. CDR3 nucleotide sequence: TGTGCCAGCAGCCGCGGCAGGACAGCGTTAAATGAAAAACTGTTTTTT. The chain has TRBV14 and TRBJ1-4; D perhaps matches TRBD1 (6 bases). The CDR3 runs 16 residues. From germline, CDR1 is SGHDN and CDR2 FVKESK. The V gene lost 4 bases and the J gene lost 5 bases, with 17 bases spanning the gap.

In its sample, this clone was seen a few times. J is TRBJ1-5 and V is TRBV9, with 12 nucleotides matching TRBD1. The V gene's germline CDR1 is SGDLS and CDR2 YYNGEE. V shed 7 bases, J shed 6 bases, and the junction held 2 bases outside the gene matches. The CDR3 covers 13 residues. The DNA of the CDR3 is TGTGCCAGCGGGACAGGGGGCGTTCAGCCCCAGCATTTT. Translating it yields CASGTGGVQPQHF.

The chain combines TRBV28 with TRBJ1-2, with TRBD1 identical over 9 bases. The V and J ends lost 5 bases and 7 bases, in that order; junction bases with no gene match: 14. This CDR3 is 16 amino acids long. Germline V gene lookup returns CDR1 MDHEN and CDR2 SYDVKM. The CDR3 spells CASSPTTGDRVGGYTF. Here the CDR3 DNA reads TGTGCCAGCAGTCCGACAACCGGGGACAGGGTAGGTGGCTACACCTTC.

The CDR3 protein is CASSPGAFLFAEAFF. CDR3 coding DNA: TGTGCCAGCAGCCCAGGGGCGTTTTTATTCGCTGAAGCTTTCTTT. The rearrangement links TRBV2 to TRBJ1-1, with a weak D call TRBD1 (6 bases). Trimming removed 6 bases from V and 6 bases from J, with 20 bases in between. Germline V lookup: CDR1 SNHLY, CDR2 FYNNEI. This CDR3 is built from 15 residues.

The chain combines TRBV4-1 with TRBJ2-5, with 8 bases that match TRBD2. V gave up 1 base and J gave up 7 bases; unmatched junction bases: 5. The CDR3 consists of 14 residues. Germline loops: CDR1 MGHRA, CDR2 YSYEKL. The CDR3, as DNA: TGCGCCAGCAGCCAAGTGGGACTAGACGTGACCCAGTACTTC. This codes for CASSQVGLDVTQYF.

This sequence joins TRBV25-1 and TRBJ2-7; 8 bases match TRBD2. The CDR3 loop spans 15 amino acids. Germline CDR1 is MGHDK and CDR2 is SYGVNS. Trimming removed 8 bases from V and 2 bases from J; junction bases left unmatched: 11. The CDR3 DNA reads as TGTGCCAGCGCGGGGGGAGGCAGGGGCCCCTACGAGCAGTACTTC. It is translated as CASAGGGRGPYEQYF.

The chain links TRBV7-2 to TRBJ1-2; 8 nucleotides line up with TRBD1. The V and J ends lost 5 bases and 2 bases, in that order; junction bases with no gene match: 4. The CDR3 runs 14 residues. Germline values: CDR1 SGHTA, CDR2 FQGNSA. In DNA, the CDR3 is TGTGCCAGCAGCCGACAGGGGCCGAACTATGGCTACACCTTC. Encoded protein: CASSRQGPNYGYTF.

The gene calls are TRBV15 and TRBJ2-7; possible D gene TRBD2, 6 bases. The length of the CDR3 is 13 residues. CDR1 is LNHNV, CDR2 YYDKDF, per germline (reference sequence). V was trimmed by 1 base and J by 7 bases, leaving 11 bases between them. Here the CDR3 DNA reads TGTGCCACCAGCAGAGCCGCGGAGGGGGAGCAGTACTTC. It specifies CATSRAAEGEQYF.

This chain links TRBV28 with TRBJ2-1; TRBD2 agrees at 10 bases. V was clipped by 9 bases and J by 10 bases; unmatched bases: 9. Germline-derived CDR1 and CDR2 are MDHEN and SYDVKM. The CDR3 loop spans 13 amino acids. CDR3 coding DNA: TGTGCCAGTCGTAGCGGGAGGCGTACAGAGCAGTTCTTC. It specifies CASRSGRRTEQFF.

The V and J genes are TRBV19 and TRBJ1-2; 12 bases agree with TRBD1. The germline V gene encodes CDR1 LNHDA and CDR2 SQIVND (reference sequence). The CDR3 has 17 residues. V trimming: 3 bases; J trimming: 0 bases; junction bases outside the gene matches: 5. CDR3 in amino acids: CASSILGQGASNYGYTF. For the CDR3, the DNA is TGTGCCAGTAGTATTTTGGGACAGGGGGCCTCTAACTATGGCTACACCTTC.